The 25 T cell receptor beta chains below were found in one sample sequenced in a study of B cell selection in AIRE deficiency. Sequencing was performed with immunoSEQ multiplex PCR; in TCRdb, only in-frame clones are kept and a portion is missing. The data show some 27,000 clones, 95% seen once. CD4+CD127+ cells were sorted as the conventional CD4 T cells. Source material: CD4+CD127+ conventional T cells sorted from PBMCs. The receptor source for this set is a human donor in good health.

V and J are TRBV18 and TRBJ2-7; D gene uncertain. This CDR3 is 14 amino acids long. CDR1 is KGHSH, CDR2 LQKENI, per germline. V was cut by 2 bases and J by 0 bases, with 8 bases left in between. Here the CDR3 DNA reads TGTGCCAGCTCACCAACGCAGAGCTCCTACGAGCAGTACTTC. This sequence encodes CASSPTQSSYEQYF.

This chain joins TRBV7-6 and TRBJ2-3; possibly TRBD2 for D (6 bases). The CDR3 loop spans 17 amino acids. Germline V gives CDR1 SGHVS, CDR2 FNYEAQ. V lost 0 bases to trimming and J lost 5 bases, with 18 bases between them. The CDR3 loop is CASSLAGGSDGGDTQYF. The CDR3, as DNA: TGTGCCAGCAGCTTAGCGGGGGGTAGCGACGGAGGAGATACGCAGTATTTT.

This chain connects TRBV2 to TRBJ2-1; D not certain. Trimming took 3 bases from V and 1 from J, leaving 16 bases between them. CDR1 and CDR2 from the germline V gene are SNHLY and FYNNEI. The CDR3 length is 17 residues. CDR3 amino acids: CASSEGPGTRSYNEQFF. The CDR3 DNA reads TGTGCCAGCAGTGAGGGTCCGGGCACCCGGTCCTACAATGAGCAGTTCTTC.

The chain joins TRBV7-2 to TRBJ1-4; possibly TRBD1 for D (6 bases). The length of the CDR3 is 15 residues. Germline V CDR1 and CDR2: SGHTA, FQGNSA. Trimming left V 1 base short and J 4 bases short, with 10 bases between. CDR3 nucleotides: TGTGCCAGCAGCTTAGGGAGGGGGATTAATGAAAAACTGTTTTTT. Protein: CASSLGRGINEKLFF.

The V call is TRBV5-4, the J call TRBJ1-2, with 8 bases that match TRBD1. Germline CDR1 reads SGHNT; CDR2 reads YYREEE (reference sequence). J gave up 5 bases and V 4 bases, and 7 bases lay outside the gene matches. The CDR3 loop spans 14 amino acids. The CDR3 here is CASSRLGQGYGYTF. The DNA of the CDR3 is TGTGCCAGCAGCCGTTTAGGACAGGGATATGGCTACACCTTC.

This clone appeared a few times. The CDR3 DNA follows: TGTGCCAGCAGTGGCGGACAGGGCTATCATAGCAATCAGCCCCAGCATTTT. This codes for CASSGGQGYHSNQPQHF. The V gene is TRBV2, the J gene TRBJ1-5, with TRBD1 identical over 8 bases. The length of the CDR3 is 17 residues. CDR1 SNHLY and CDR2 FYNNEI come from the germline V gene. The V and J ends lost 4 bases and 0 bases, in that order; junction bases with no gene match: 8.

J is TRBJ1-3 and V is TRBV6-5, with a tentative D call TRBD1 (5 bases). Germline V gives CDR1 MNHEY, CDR2 SVGAGI. The length of the CDR3 is 15 residues. The V gene lost 6 bases and the J gene lost 0 bases, with 12 bases spanning the gap. The CDR3 reads CASSRDGSSGNTIYF. The CDR3 bases are TGTGCCAGCAGCCGGGACGGGTCCTCTGGAAACACCATATATTTT.

The chain joins TRBV4-2 to TRBJ1-5; no firm D call. The CDR3 sequence is 16 residues long. V was clipped by 0 bases and J by 3 bases, with 12 bases between them. CDR1 and CDR2 from the germline V gene are LGHNA and YNFKEQ. The CDR3 spells CASSQDPASYNQPQHF. The DNA for the CDR3 is TGTGCCAGCAGCCAAGACCCAGCCTCATACAATCAGCCCCAGCATTTT.

The chain uses TRBV2 and TRBJ2-3; 10 nucleotides agree with TRBD2. The junction had 10 bases not matched to a gene; V was cut back by 6 bases and J by 7 bases. CDR1 and CDR2 (germline): SNHLY, FYNNEI. The CDR3 contains 15 residues. CDR3 loop: CASSPLAGVPNTQYF. Written as DNA, the CDR3 is TGTGCCAGCAGCCCGCTAGCGGGGGTTCCTAATACGCAGTATTTT.

The V gene is TRBV5-4, the J gene TRBJ2-2, with D perhaps matching TRBD2 (6 bases). Trimming removed 5 bases from V and 6 bases from J, with 14 bases in between. The CDR3 spans 14 residues. In germline, CDR1 is SGHNT, CDR2 YYREEE (reference sequence). CDR3 in DNA: TGTGCCAGCAGGGGAGGCCTCGGGGCCGGGGAGCTGTTTTTT. Translating gives CASRGGLGAGELFF.

This rearrangement joins TRBV6-5 to TRBJ2-7, with D perhaps being TRBD1 or TRBD2 (6 bases each). The germline V gene has CDR1 MNHEY and CDR2 SVGAGI. V lost 6 bases and J lost 0, with 15 bases in between. This CDR3 contains 15 residues. CDR3 sequence (DNA): TGTGCCAGCAGGCGCCCGCGGGACACCTCCTACGAGCAGTACTTC. This encodes CASRRPRDTSYEQYF.

V and J are TRBV6-5 and TRBJ2-4; D gene uncertain. The ends were cut back, 5 bases at V and 2 bases at J, with 10 bases in the middle. The CDR3 runs to 14 residues. Per germline, CDR1 MNHEY and CDR2 SVGAGI. The CDR3 spells CASSPYSSKNIQYF. CDR3 nucleotides: TGTGCCAGCAGTCCCTACAGCTCCAAAAACATTCAGTACTTC.

The V gene is TRBV5-6, the J gene TRBJ1-1; perhaps TRBD1 as D (6 bases). The V end was cut by 3 bases, the J end by 2 bases, with 14 bases between. Germline CDR1 and CDR2: SGHDT and YYEEEE. The CDR3 spans 15 residues. In nucleotides, the CDR3 is TGTGCCAGCAGCTCCCCGGGACACCGAAACACTGAAGCTTTCTTT. This translates into CASSSPGHRNTEAFF.

This chain uses TRBV30 with TRBJ2-2; TRBD2 agrees at 7 bases. The CDR3 runs to 17 residues. The germline V gene encodes CDR1 GTSNPN and CDR2 SVGIG (reference sequence). The trim removed 5 bases at V and 1 base at J, leaving 13 bases unmatched. This chain's CDR3 is CAWGFGGGSVNTGELFF. CDR3 DNA: TGTGCCTGGGGATTCGGCGGCGGGAGCGTGAACACCGGGGAGCTGTTTTTT.

The V gene is TRBV9, the J gene TRBJ2-2, with D unresolved. The ends were cut back, 0 bases at V and 6 bases at J, with 3 bases in the middle. This CDR3 has 12 residues. CDR1 SGDLS and CDR2 YYNGEE come from the germline V gene. The CDR3 DNA is TGTGCCAGCAGCGTAGCTTCCGGGGAGCTGTTTTTT. Translated: CASSVASGELFF.

The chain uses TRBV7-3 and TRBJ2-7; D is ambiguous. V lost 5 bases and J lost 6, with 11 bases in between. CDR3 length: 12 residues. Germline values: CDR1 SGHTA, CDR2 FQGTGA. CDR3 amino acids: CASSPLGGEQYF. Written as DNA, the CDR3 is TGTGCCAGCAGCCCTCTTGGTGGCGAGCAGTACTTC.

The chain has TRBV6-5 and TRBJ2-7, with unresolved D. CDR3 length equals 11 residues. In germline, CDR1 is MNHEY, CDR2 SVGAGI. V was cut by 5 bases and J by 6 bases, with 8 bases left in between. The CDR3 loop is CASSRLGEQYF. In nucleotides, the CDR3 is TGTGCCAGCAGTCGACTCGGCGAGCAGTACTTC.

The J gene is TRBJ2-1, the V gene TRBV10-2; 7 nucleotides line up with TRBD2. CDR1 and CDR2 (germline): WSHSY, SAAADI. The CDR3 contains 14 residues. Germline trimming cut 6 bases from V and 7 bases from J; bases unmatched to any gene: 9. CDR3 in amino acids: CASRREGRLNEQFF. CDR3 nucleotides: TGCGCCAGCAGGAGGGAGGGGCGGCTAAATGAGCAGTTCTTC.

V gene TRBV11-2 combines with J gene TRBJ2-4, with TRBD2 matching over 8 bases. The V segment lost 4 bases and the J segment 7 bases; nucleotides outside the gene matches: 9. Looked up from germline, CDR1 is SGHAT and CDR2 is FQNNGV. The CDR3 is 15 amino acids. The CDR3, as DNA: TGTGCCAGCAGCTCACCCAGCGGGAGCAGGAACATTCAGTACTTC. It translates to CASSSPSGSRNIQYF.

The chain carries TRBV19 and TRBJ1-5, with 9 bases lining up with TRBD1. This CDR3 is 16 amino acids long. The J segment lost 4 bases and the V segment lost 3 bases, leaving 7 bases of the junction unmatched. CDR1 is LNHDA and CDR2 is SQIVND in the germline V gene (reference sequence). For the CDR3, the DNA is TGTGCCAGTAGTATCCGAAGGGGGACAGGGAATCAGCCCCAGCATTTT. This sequence encodes CASSIRRGTGNQPQHF.

J is TRBJ2-7 and V is TRBV7-6; possible D gene TRBD1, 6 bases. The CDR3 runs to 12 residues. Between the trimmed V and J ends, which lost 5 bases and 5 bases, there was a span of 10 bases. From germline, CDR1 is SGHVS and CDR2 FNYEAQ. In nucleotides, the CDR3 is TGTGCCAGCAGCCCGGACAGTAACGAGCAGTACTTC. It is translated as CASSPDSNEQYF.

The chain combines TRBV19 with TRBJ1-1; a weak D match, TRBD1 (5 bases). Trimming removed 3 bases at V and 11 bases at J, with 19 bases between. CDR1 is LNHDA and CDR2 is SQIVND in the germline V gene (reference sequence). The CDR3 is made up of 14 amino acids. CDR3 amino acids: CASSMSGTSETAFF. CDR3 nucleotide sequence: TGTGCCAGTAGTATGTCCGGGACCTCGGAGACGGCTTTCTTT.

This chain connects TRBV29-1 to TRBJ2-1; possibly TRBD1 for D (5 bases). Trimming shortened V by 2 bases and J by 5 bases, and 13 bases separated the two germline ends. The CDR3 length is 14 residues. Germline loops: CDR1 SQVTM, CDR2 ANQGSEA. CDR3 bases: TGCAGCGTTGAACCGCCAGGGTATGACAATGAGCAGTTCTTC. Its protein product is CSVEPPGYDNEQFF.

The gene calls are TRBV6-5 and TRBJ1-6; D perhaps matches TRBD1 (5 bases). Trimming cost V 4 bases and J 10 bases, with 14 bases left between them. Per the germline V gene, CDR1 is MNHEY and CDR2 is SVGAGI. This CDR3 is 14 amino acids long. The CDR3 loop reads CASSSGAGWSPLHF. CDR3 bases: TGTGCCAGCAGTTCCGGAGCAGGGTGGTCACCCCTCCACTTT.

The chain is built from TRBV30 and TRBJ2-5; D may be TRBD1 or TRBD2 (5 bases each). V was pared by 0 bases and J by 2 bases, with 13 bases between. Per the germline V gene, CDR1 is GTSNPN and CDR2 is SVGIG (reference sequence). The CDR3 sequence is 15 residues long. The CDR3 sequence is CAWSVGAGSQETQYF. DNA for the CDR3: TGTGCCTGGAGTGTAGGGGCAGGGAGTCAAGAGACCCAGTACTTC.